These 2 T cell receptor beta chains share one sample of origin, sequenced in a study of blood T cell repertoires in COVID-19. The assay was immunoSEQ multiplex PCR, and TCRdb's table has in-frame clones only and misses some. This sample has around 140,000 clones, with 75% to 90% found just once. Sequenced sample: peripheral blood. The origin of the receptors is a human donor in a cohort sampled during active COVID-19.

The rearrangement uses TRBV4-1 and TRBJ2-6; D is perhaps TRBD1 (7 bases). The germline V gene has CDR1 MGHRA and CDR2 YSYEKL. The V end lost 5 bases, the J end lost 4 bases, and 30 bases lay between the germline ends. There are 21 residues in the CDR3. For the CDR3, the DNA is TGCGCCAGCAGCTCCGGGACAGCTTCCCCCGGAGGGTCTACCGGGGCCAACGTCCTGACTTTC. This codes for CASSSGTASPGGSTGANVLTF.

The chain employs TRBV19 and TRBJ2-3; D unclear. Germline V gene data show CDR1 as LNHDA and CDR2 as SQIVND (reference sequence). Trimming stripped 3 bases from V and 0 bases from J, with 10 bases between. The CDR3 length is 15 residues. The chain's CDR3 is CASSMTAASTDTQYF. The CDR3 region has the DNA TGTGCCAGTAGTATGACTGCCGCTAGCACAGATACGCAGTATTTT.